This T cell receptor beta chain was profiled in a study of blood T cell repertoires in COVID-19. Study overall: The origin of the acute and convalescent COVID-19 samples was the United States, Italy and Spain.

Only in-frame clones appear in the TCRdb table, and some are missing; sequencing was by immunoSEQ multiplex PCR. Among about 230,000 clones listed, about 85% were seen once. The CDR3 spans 16 residues. Per the germline V gene, CDR1 is LNHDA and CDR2 is SQIVND (reference sequence). V lost 3 bases and J 3 bases, leaving 15 bases between the germline ends. The TCR originated in a woman aged 18-29 years who had recovered from COVID-19. The V call is TRBV19, the J call TRBJ1-5, with a possible D match to TRBD1 (5 bases). Input material: peripheral blood. This CDR3 is CASSMSGGVANQPQHF. In DNA form, the CDR3 reads TGTGCCAGTAGTATGAGCGGGGGGGTTGCCAATCAGCCCCAGCATTTT.